These 10 T cell receptor beta chains share one sample of origin, sequenced in a study of blood T cells in healthy people across ages. A sample-barcoded 5' primer and a J-beta primer mix were used in a second PCR of about 6 to 11 cycles. MiXCR, applied by TCRdb to the 5' RACE reads, yields one record per CDR3 protein. Of about 1.5 million distinct CDR3 sequences in the sample, around 40% were seen once. The sample taken for sequencing was blood. The receptor set was obtained from a woman younger than 35 in good health.

The chain combines TRBV27 with TRBJ1-4; 8 bases agree with TRBD1. The J segment lost 8 bases and the V segment lost 0 bases, leaving 8 bases of the junction unmatched. This CDR3 is built from 16 residues. CDR1 MNHEY and CDR2 SMNVEV come from the germline V gene (reference sequence). The CDR3 nucleotides are TGTGCCAGCAGTTTATCGATGACAGGGGTTTTAGAAAAACTGTTTTTT. Encoded protein: CASSLSMTGVLEKLFF.

This clonotype came up a few times. The CDR3 here is CSARRDLALDEQYF. Written as DNA, the CDR3 is TGCAGTGCTAGAAGGGATCTAGCGTTGGACGAGCAGTACTTC. The rearrangement uses TRBV20-1 and TRBJ2-7, with a tentative D call TRBD2 (6 bases). Looked up from germline, CDR1 is DFQATT and CDR2 is SNEGSKA (reference sequence). V was clipped by 2 bases and J by 5 bases, with 16 bases between them. This CDR3 is built from 14 residues.

The V and J genes are TRBV6-1 and TRBJ2-7, with D unresolved. CDR1 and CDR2 (germline): MNHNS, SASEGT. V was shortened by 7 bases and J by 1 base, with 8 bases between the two germline ends. The CDR3 runs 12 residues. The DNA for the CDR3 is TGTGCCAGCACCGAAAGGTCCTACGAGCAGTACTTC. It yields the protein CASTERSYEQYF.

V and J are TRBV30 and TRBJ1-2; unclear D gene. Germline CDR1 reads GTSNPN; CDR2 reads SVGIG (reference sequence). The ends were cut back, 1 base at V and 6 bases at J, with 15 bases in the middle. The CDR3 extends over 14 amino acids. CDR3 protein: CAWSANAGRDGYTF. CDR3 DNA sequence: TGTGCCTGGAGTGCTAACGCCGGCCGGGATGGCTACACCTTC.

This clonotype was counted between two and nine times. The chain carries TRBV6-5 and TRBJ1-2; D is undetermined. The V end lost 4 bases, the J end lost 12 bases, and 15 bases lay between the germline ends. Germline V gene lookup returns CDR1 MNHEY and CDR2 SVGAGI. The CDR3 totals 12 residues. This CDR3 is CASSFLGGRDTF. CDR3 DNA: TGTGCCAGCAGTTTCCTCGGCGGCCGGGACACCTTC.

J is TRBJ1-2 and V is TRBV2; 8 nucleotides align to TRBD1. From germline, CDR1 is SNHLY and CDR2 FYNNEI. V lost 6 bases and J lost 6; bases outside the gene matches: 6. The CDR3 sequence is 13 residues long. CDR3 nucleotides: TGTGCCAGCAGGGACAGGGCTGTTAATGGCTACACCTTC. This codes for CASRDRAVNGYTF.

The V and J genes are TRBV27 and TRBJ1-1; 8 bases align to TRBD1. The CDR3 is 17 amino acids. Germline assignment: CDR1 MNHEY and CDR2 SMNVEV (reference sequence). V lost 1 base, J lost 2 bases, and 9 bases stayed unmatched. The CDR3 region is CASSLFRGQSPNTEAFF. CDR3 coding DNA: TGTGCCAGCAGTTTATTCAGGGGGCAGAGTCCAAACACTGAAGCTTTCTTT.

The chain is built from TRBV4-3 and TRBJ2-3, with 9 bases identical to TRBD2. V gave up 0 bases and J gave up 2 bases; unmatched junction bases: 15. Germline loops: CDR1 LGHNA, CDR2 YSLEER. CDR3 length: 20 residues. CDR3 sequence (DNA): TGCGCCAGCAGCCAAGAGCGGACCCGCGGGGGGGCGGAATCCACAGATACGCAGTATTTT. This gives the protein CASSQERTRGGAESTDTQYF.

The table lists this clonotype with a few counts. The gene calls are TRBV5-1 and TRBJ2-5; D gene uncertain. CDR3 length: 15 amino acids. Per the germline V gene, CDR1 is SGHRS and CDR2 is YFSETQ. Trimming cost V 4 bases and J 0 bases, with 13 bases left between them. CDR3 sequence (DNA): TGCGCCAGCAGCCCCGCAATCACGTACCAAGAGACCCAGTACTTC. It specifies CASSPAITYQETQYF.

The genes are TRBV5-6 and TRBJ2-3; 9 positions agree with TRBD2. V gave up 3 bases and J gave up 6 bases; unmatched junction bases: 8. The CDR3 spans 15 residues. The germline V gene encodes CDR1 SGHDT and CDR2 YYEEEE. The CDR3 here is CASSYGGGARDTQYF. The CDR3 DNA reads as TGTGCCAGCAGCTATGGCGGGGGGGCTCGGGATACGCAGTATTTT.